This T cell receptor (beta chain) was found in a study of glioma-infiltrating T cells. The CDR3 is made up of 16 amino acids. Trimming removed 10 bases from V and 4 bases from J, with 23 bases in between. Germline CDR1 reads MDHEN; CDR2 reads SYDVKM. Amplification of TCR alpha and beta CDR3 regions from RNA used iRepertoire nested multiplex PCR. Tissue mRNA or PBMC total RNA, roughly 85-450 ng, went into one-step reverse transcription and amplification. TCRdb fed the multiplex PCR reads into MiXCR, producing one record per CDR3 protein. The table records 170,000 or so distinct CDR3 sequences, roughly 45% of them present only once. This clonotype was recorded at least ten times.

The TCR was taken from a human donor with low-grade glioma or glioblastoma, undergoing nonglioma brain surgery, or in good health (not recorded which). The V gene is TRBV28, the J gene TRBJ1-5; D gene uncertain. Sample: glioma tissue, nonneoplastic brain tissue, or PBMCs (not recorded which). CDR3: CATLPPLGHSNQPQHF. The CDR3 DNA reads TGTGCCACCCTTCCCCCCCTGGGCCACTCTAATCAGCCCCAGCATTTT.